This T cell receptor beta chain derives from a study of Graves' ophthalmopathy and Graves' hyperthyroidism. The sequenced template was RNA, covering the TCR beta CDR3 region. Second-round multiplex PCR came after first-round RT-PCR with HTBI primers. TCRdb independently ran MiXCR on the multiplex PCR reads; one entry per CDR3 protein. The data hold approximately 1.2 million distinct CDR3 sequences, with about two fifths observed a single time. The CDR3 covers 10 residues. V dropped 6 bases and J dropped 4 bases, with 7 bases sitting between them. Germline CDR1 reads DFQATT; CDR2 reads SNEGSKA (reference sequence). This clonotype was counted many times.

The specimen sequenced was peripheral blood or thyroid tissue (not recorded which). The origin of this receptor is an adult man with Graves' hyperthyroidism. The chain carries TRBV20-1 and TRBJ2-7; D ambiguous. The CDR3 spells CSAQSYEQYF. The DNA for the CDR3 is TGCAGTGCCCAGTCGTACGAGCAGTACTTC.